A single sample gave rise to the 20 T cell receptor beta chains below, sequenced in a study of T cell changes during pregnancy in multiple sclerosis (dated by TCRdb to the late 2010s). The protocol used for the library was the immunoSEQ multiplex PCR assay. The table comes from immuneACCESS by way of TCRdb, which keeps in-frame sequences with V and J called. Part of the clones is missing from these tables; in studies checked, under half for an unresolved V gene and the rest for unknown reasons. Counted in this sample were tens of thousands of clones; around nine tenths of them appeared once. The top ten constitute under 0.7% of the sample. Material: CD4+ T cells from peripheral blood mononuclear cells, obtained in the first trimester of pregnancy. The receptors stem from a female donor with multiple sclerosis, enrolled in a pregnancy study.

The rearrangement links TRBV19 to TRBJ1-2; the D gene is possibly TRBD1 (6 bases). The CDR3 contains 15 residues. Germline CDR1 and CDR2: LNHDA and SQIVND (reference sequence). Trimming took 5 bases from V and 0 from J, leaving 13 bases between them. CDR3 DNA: TGTGCCAGTAGTCTCGGACAGCTAGCTAACTATGGCTACACCTTC. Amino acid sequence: CASSLGQLANYGYTF.

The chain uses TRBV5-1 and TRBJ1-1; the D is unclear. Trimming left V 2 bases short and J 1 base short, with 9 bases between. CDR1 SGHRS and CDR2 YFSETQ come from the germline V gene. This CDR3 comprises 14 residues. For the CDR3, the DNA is TGCGCCAGCAGCTTTCTGACATCGAACACTGAAGCTTTCTTT. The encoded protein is CASSFLTSNTEAFF. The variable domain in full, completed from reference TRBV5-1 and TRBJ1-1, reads KAGVTQTPRYLIKTRGQQVTLSCSPISGHRSVSWYQQTPGQGLQFLFEYFSETQRNKGNFPGRFSGRQFSNSRSEMNVSTLELGDSALYLCASSFLTSNTEAFFGQGTRLTVV.

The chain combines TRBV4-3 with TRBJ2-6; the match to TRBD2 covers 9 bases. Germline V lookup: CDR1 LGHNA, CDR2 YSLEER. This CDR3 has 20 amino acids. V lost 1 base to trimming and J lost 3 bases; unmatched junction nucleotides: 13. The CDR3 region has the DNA TGCGCCAGCAGCCAAGTCCCCGCGGGCGGGAGGGCCGTTGGGGCCAACGTCCTGACTTTC. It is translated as CASSQVPAGGRAVGANVLTF.

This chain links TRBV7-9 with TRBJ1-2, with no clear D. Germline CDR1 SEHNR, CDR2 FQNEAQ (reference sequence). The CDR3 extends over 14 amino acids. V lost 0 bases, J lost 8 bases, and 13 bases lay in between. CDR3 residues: CASSLAPFRGGYTF. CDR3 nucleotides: TGTGCCAGCAGCTTAGCGCCTTTCCGGGGAGGCTACACCTTC.

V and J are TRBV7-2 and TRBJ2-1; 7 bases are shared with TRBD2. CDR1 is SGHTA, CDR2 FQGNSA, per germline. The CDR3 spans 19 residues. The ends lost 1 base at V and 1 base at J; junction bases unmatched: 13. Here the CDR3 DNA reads TGTGCCAGCAGCTTAGGATCTTTGGGTAGCGGGCTTTCCTACAATGAGCAGTTCTTC. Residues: CASSLGSLGSGLSYNEQFF.

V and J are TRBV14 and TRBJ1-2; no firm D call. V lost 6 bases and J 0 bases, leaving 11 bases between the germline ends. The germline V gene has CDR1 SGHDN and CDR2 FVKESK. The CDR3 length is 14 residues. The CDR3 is CASSTFPSNYGYTF. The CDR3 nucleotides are TGTGCCAGCAGTACTTTTCCCTCTAACTATGGCTACACCTTC. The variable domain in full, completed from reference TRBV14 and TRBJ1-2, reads EAGVTQFPSHSVIEKGQTVTLRCDPISGHDNLYWYRRVMGKEIKFLLHFVKESKQDESGMPNNRFLAERTGGTYSTLKVQPAELEDSGVYFCASSTFPSNYGYTFGSGTRLTVV.

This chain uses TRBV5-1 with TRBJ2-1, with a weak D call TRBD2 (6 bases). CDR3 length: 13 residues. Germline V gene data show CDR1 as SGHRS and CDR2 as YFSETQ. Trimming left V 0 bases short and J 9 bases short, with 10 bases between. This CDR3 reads CASSLVAGGEQFF. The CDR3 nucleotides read TGCGCCAGCAGCTTGGTAGCCGGGGGTGAGCAGTTCTTC.

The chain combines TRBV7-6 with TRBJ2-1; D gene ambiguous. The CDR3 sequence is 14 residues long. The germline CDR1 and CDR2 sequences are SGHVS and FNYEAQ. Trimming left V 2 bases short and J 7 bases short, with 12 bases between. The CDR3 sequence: CASSLSEASNEQFF. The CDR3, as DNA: TGTGCCAGCAGCTTATCGGAAGCGTCTAATGAGCAGTTCTTC.

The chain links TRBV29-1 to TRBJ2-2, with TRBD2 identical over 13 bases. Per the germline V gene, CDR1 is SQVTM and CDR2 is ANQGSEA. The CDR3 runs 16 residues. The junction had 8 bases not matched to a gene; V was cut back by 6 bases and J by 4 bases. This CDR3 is CSVSLAGGPGTGELFF. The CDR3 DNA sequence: TGCAGCGTCTCACTAGCGGGAGGGCCCGGCACCGGGGAGCTGTTTTTT.

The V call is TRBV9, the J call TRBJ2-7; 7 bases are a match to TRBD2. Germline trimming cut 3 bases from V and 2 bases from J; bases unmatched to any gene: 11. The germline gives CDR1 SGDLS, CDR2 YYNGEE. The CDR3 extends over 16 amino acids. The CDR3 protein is CASSAFSSGAPYEQYF. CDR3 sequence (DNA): TGTGCCAGCAGCGCCTTTTCTAGCGGCGCTCCCTACGAGCAGTACTTC.

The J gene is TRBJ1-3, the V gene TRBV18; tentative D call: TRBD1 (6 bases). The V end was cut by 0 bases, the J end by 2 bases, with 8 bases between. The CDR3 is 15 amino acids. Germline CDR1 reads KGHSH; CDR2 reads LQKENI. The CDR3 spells CASSPPGGTGNTIYF. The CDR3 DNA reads TGTGCCAGCTCACCACCAGGGGGAACTGGAAACACCATATATTTT.

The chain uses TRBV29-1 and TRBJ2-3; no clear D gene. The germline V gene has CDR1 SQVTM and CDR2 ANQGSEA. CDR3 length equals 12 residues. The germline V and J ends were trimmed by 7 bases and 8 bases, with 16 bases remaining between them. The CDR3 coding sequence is TGCAGCGCCACCACCGGTCAAACTACGCAGTATTTT. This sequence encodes CSATTGQTTQYF.

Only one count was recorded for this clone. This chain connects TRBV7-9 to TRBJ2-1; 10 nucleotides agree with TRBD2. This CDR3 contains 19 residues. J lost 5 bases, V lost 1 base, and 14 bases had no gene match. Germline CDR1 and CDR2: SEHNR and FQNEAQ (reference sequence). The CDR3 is CASSLDFRRQREGNNEQFF. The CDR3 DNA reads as TGTGCCAGCAGCTTAGATTTCCGTAGGCAGCGGGAGGGAAACAATGAGCAGTTCTTC.

CDR3 coding DNA: TGTGCCAGCAGCCTGACTAGCGGGAGGGAAAACGAGCAGTACTTC. Translating gives CASSLTSGRENEQYF. The V gene is TRBV11-2, the J gene TRBJ2-7; 14 bases align to TRBD2. Germline lookup yields CDR1 SGHAT and CDR2 FQNNGV. The CDR3 has 15 amino acids. Germline trimming cut 5 bases from V and 5 bases from J; bases unmatched to any gene: 5.

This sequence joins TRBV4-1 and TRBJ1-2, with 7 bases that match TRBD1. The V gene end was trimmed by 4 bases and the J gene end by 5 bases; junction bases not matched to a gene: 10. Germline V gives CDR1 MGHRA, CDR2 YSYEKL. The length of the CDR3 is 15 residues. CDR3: CASSPQTGWEYGYTF. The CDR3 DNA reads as TGCGCCAGCAGCCCCCAGACAGGGTGGGAGTATGGCTACACCTTC.

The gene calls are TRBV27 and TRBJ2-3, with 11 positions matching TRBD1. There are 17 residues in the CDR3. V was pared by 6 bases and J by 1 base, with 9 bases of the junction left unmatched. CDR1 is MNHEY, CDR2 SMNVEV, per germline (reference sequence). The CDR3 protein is CASSRLGTGGGTDTQYF. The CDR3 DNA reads TGTGCCAGCAGCCGGCTCGGGACAGGGGGAGGCACAGATACGCAGTATTTT.

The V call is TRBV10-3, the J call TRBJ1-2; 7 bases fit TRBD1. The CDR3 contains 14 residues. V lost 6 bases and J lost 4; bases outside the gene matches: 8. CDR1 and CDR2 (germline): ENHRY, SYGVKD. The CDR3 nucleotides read TGTGCCATCAGGGGACAGCAACAAATCTATGGCTACACCTTC. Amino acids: CAIRGQQQIYGYTF.

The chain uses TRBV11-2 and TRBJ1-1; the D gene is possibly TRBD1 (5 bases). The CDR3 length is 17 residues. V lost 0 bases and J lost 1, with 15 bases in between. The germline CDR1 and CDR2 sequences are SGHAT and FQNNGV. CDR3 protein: CASSLEGQTAWNTEAFF. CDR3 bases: TGTGCCAGCAGCTTAGAGGGGCAAACGGCATGGAACACTGAAGCTTTCTTT.

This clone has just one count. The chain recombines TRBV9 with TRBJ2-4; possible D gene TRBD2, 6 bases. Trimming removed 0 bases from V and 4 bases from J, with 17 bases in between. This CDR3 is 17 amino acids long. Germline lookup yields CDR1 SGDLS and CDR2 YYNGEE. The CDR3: CASSVDTMGGLKNIQYF. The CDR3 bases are TGTGCCAGCAGCGTAGATACAATGGGGGGTTTGAAAAACATTCAGTACTTC.

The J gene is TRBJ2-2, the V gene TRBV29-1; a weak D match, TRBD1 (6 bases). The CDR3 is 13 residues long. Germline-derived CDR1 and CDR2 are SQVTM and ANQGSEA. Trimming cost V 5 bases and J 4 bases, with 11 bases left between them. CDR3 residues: CSVLYRVTGELFF. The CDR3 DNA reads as TGCAGCGTTCTTTACAGGGTCACCGGGGAGCTGTTTTTT.